This T cell receptor beta chain was profiled in a study of CD8+CD57+ T cells in acquired aplastic anemia. Whole-study findings and limits: Patients and healthy controls showed no significant CD8+ Simpson's diversity difference.

Genomic DNA, serving as template, underwent TCR beta VDJ and CDR3 profiling. One entry per CDR3 protein results from TCRdb running MiXCR on the reads. This sample has 150,000 to 200,000 distinct CDR3 sequences, with around half found just once. Sequenced patients had shown CD8+CD57+ cell expansion by flow cytometry. Every patient presented with severe acquired aplastic anemia. Points on this clonotype: The antigen remains undetermined.

Sequenced sample: sorted CD4+, CD8+, or CD8+CD57+ T cells (not recorded which) from PBMCs. This sequence was found in a human donor with aplastic anemia.

The CDR3 nucleotides read TGCAGCGTTGGCCAGAGCTCCTACGAGCAGTACTTC. Encoded protein: CSVGQSSYEQYF. The V gene is TRBV29-1, the J gene TRBJ2-7; D not resolved. The CDR3 extends over 12 amino acids. The ends were cut back, 4 bases at V and 0 bases at J, with 7 bases in the middle. Germline CDR1 is SQVTM and CDR2 is ANQGSEA.